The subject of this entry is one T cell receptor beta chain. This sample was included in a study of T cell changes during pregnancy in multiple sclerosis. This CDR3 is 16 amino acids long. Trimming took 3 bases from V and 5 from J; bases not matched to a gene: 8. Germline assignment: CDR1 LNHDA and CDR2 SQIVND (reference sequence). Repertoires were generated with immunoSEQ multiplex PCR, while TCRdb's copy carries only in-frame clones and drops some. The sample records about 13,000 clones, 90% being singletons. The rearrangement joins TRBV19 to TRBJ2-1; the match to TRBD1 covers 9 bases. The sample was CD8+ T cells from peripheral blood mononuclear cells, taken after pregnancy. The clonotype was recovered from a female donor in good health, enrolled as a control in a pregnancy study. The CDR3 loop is CASSIGAQGANNEQFF. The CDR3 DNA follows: TGTGCCAGTAGTATCGGGGCACAGGGGGCTAACAATGAGCAGTTCTTC.